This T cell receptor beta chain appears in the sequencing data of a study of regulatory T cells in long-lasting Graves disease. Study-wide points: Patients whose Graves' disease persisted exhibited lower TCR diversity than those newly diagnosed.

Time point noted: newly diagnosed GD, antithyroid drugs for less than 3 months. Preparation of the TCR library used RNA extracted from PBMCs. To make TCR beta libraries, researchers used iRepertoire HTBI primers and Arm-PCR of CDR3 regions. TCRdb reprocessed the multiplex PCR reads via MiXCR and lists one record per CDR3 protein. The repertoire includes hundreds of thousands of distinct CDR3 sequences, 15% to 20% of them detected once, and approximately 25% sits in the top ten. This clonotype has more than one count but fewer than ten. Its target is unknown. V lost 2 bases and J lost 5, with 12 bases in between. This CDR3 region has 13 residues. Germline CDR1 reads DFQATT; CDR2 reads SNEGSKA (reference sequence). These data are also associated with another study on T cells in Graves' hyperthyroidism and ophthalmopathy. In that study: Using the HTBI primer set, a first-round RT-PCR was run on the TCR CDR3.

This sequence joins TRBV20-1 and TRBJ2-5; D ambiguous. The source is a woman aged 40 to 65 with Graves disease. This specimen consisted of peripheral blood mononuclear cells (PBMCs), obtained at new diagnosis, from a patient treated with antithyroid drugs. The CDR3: CSARKRNSETQYF. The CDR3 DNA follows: TGCAGTGCTAGAAAGCGAAATTCCGAGACCCAGTACTTC.